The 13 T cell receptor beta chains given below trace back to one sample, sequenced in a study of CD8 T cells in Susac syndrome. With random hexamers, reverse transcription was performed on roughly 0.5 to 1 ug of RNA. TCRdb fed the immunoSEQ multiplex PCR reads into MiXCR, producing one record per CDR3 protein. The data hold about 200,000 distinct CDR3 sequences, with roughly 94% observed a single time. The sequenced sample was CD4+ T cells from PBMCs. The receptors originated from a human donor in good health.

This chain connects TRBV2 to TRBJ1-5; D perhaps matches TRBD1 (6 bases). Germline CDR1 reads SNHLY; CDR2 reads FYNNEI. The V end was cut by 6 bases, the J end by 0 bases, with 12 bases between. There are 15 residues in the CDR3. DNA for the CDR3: TGTGCCAGCAGGGTCAGGGGCAGTAGCAATCAGCCCCAGCATTTT. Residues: CASRVRGSSNQPQHF.

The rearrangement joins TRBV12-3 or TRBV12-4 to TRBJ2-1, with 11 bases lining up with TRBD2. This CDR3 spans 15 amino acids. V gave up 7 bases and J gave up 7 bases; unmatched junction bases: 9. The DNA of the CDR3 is TGTGCCAGCAACTTACTAGCGGGAGTAGGGAATGAGCAGTTCTTC. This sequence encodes CASNLLAGVGNEQFF.

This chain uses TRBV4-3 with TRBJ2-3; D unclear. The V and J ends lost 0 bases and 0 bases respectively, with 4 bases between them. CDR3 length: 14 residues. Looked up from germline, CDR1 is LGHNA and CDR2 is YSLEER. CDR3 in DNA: TGCGCCAGCAGCCAAGAAGGCAGCACAGATACGCAGTATTTT. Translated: CASSQEGSTDTQYF.

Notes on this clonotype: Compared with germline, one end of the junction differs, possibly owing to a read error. CDR3 amino acids: CASSDRAGRPIF. The CDR3 coding sequence is TGTGCCAGCAGCGACCGGGCAGGACGCCCCATCTTC. V usage is TRBV3-1 and J usage is TRBJ2-1; D unclear. The CDR3 is 12 amino acids. The germline V gene has CDR1 LGHDT and CDR2 YNNKEL (reference sequence).

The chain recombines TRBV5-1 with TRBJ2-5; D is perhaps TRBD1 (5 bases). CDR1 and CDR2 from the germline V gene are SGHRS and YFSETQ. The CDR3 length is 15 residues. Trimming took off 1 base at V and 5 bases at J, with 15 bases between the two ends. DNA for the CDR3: TGCGCCAGCAGCTTGAACGCCCCGGCAGGGGAGACCCAGTACTTC. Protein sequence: CASSLNAPAGETQYF.

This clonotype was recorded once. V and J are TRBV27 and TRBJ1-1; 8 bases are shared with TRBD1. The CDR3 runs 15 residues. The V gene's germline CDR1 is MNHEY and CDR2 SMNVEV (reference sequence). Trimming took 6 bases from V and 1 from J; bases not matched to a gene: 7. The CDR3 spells CASRFIDRGNTEAFF. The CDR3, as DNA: TGTGCCAGCAGATTTATAGACAGGGGGAACACTGAAGCTTTCTTT.

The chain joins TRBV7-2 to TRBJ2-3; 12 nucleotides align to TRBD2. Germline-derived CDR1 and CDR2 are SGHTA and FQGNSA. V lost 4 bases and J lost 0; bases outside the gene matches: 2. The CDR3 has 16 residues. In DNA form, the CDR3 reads TGTGCCAGCAGCTCAGGGACTAGCGGGAGCACAGATACGCAGTATTTT. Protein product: CASSSGTSGSTDTQYF.

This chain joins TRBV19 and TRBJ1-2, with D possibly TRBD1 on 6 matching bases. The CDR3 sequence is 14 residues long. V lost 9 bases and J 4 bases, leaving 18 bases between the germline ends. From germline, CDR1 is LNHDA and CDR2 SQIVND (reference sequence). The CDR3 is CASRAGAPIYGYTF. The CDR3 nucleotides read TGTGCCAGCCGTGCAGGGGCGCCAATCTATGGCTACACCTTC.

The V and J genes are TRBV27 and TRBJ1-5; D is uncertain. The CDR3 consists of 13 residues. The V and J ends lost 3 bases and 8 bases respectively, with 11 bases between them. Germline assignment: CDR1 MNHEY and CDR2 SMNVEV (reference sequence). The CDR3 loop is CASSFSFSEPQHF. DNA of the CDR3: TGTGCCAGCAGTTTCTCGTTCTCCGAGCCCCAGCATTTT.

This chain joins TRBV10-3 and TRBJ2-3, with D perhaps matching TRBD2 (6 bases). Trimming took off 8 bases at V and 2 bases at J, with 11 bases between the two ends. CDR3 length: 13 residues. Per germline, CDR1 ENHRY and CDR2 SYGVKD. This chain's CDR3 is CAIQEGPTDTQYF. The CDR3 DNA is TGTGCCATCCAGGAGGGTCCCACAGATACGCAGTATTTT.

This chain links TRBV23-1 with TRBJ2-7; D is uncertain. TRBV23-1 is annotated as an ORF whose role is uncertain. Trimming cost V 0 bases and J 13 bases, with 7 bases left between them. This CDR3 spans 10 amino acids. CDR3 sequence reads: CASSQSEAYV. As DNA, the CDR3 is TGCGCCAGCAGTCAATCTGAAGCATACGTC.

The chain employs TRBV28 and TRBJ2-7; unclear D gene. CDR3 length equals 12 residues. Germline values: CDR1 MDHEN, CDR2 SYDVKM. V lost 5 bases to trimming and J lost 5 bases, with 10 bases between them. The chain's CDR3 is CASSEFGDEQYV. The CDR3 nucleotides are TGTGCCAGCAGTGAATTTGGCGACGAGCAGTACGTC.

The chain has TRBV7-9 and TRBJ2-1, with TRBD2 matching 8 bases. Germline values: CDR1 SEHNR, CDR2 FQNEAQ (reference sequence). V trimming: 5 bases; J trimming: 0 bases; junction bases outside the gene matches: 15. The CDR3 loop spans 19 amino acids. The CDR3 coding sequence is TGTGCCAGCAGCCAAACGGGACTTAGACTAGCGAGCTCCTACAATGAGCAGTTCTTC. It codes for CASSQTGLRLASSYNEQFF.